This T cell receptor (beta chain) emerged from a study of T cells after yellow fever vaccination. Whole-study findings and limits: The study found a weaker secondary response that peaked faster, day 5 versus 15. Reappearing after the booster were most of the clones from primary vaccination (96% CD4, about 88% CD8).

Conversion of TCR transcripts into cDNA relied on 5'RACE template switching, which added a universal primer site and UMIs. Each CDR3 protein gets one entry after TCRdb re-called the 5' RACE reads with MiXCR. The sample has roughly 120,000 distinct CDR3 sequences; approximately 7% are singletons. This clonotype was seen many times. Its antigen remains unknown. CDR1 SGHRS and CDR2 YFSETQ come from the germline V gene. The CDR3 has 15 amino acids. With V trimmed by 3 bases and J by 5 bases, 7 bases remained unmatched. This TCR was recovered from a man in his late teens or twenties who received the YFV17D yellow fever vaccine. This chain connects TRBV5-1 to TRBJ2-5; 10 bases are shared with TRBD1. This sample comprised CD4+ T cells sorted from PBMCs, obtained approximately 11 days after the first yellow fever vaccination. The CDR3: CASSSTGGKLETQYF. Written as DNA, the CDR3 is TGCGCCAGCAGCTCGACAGGGGGCAAATTGGAGACCCAGTACTTC.